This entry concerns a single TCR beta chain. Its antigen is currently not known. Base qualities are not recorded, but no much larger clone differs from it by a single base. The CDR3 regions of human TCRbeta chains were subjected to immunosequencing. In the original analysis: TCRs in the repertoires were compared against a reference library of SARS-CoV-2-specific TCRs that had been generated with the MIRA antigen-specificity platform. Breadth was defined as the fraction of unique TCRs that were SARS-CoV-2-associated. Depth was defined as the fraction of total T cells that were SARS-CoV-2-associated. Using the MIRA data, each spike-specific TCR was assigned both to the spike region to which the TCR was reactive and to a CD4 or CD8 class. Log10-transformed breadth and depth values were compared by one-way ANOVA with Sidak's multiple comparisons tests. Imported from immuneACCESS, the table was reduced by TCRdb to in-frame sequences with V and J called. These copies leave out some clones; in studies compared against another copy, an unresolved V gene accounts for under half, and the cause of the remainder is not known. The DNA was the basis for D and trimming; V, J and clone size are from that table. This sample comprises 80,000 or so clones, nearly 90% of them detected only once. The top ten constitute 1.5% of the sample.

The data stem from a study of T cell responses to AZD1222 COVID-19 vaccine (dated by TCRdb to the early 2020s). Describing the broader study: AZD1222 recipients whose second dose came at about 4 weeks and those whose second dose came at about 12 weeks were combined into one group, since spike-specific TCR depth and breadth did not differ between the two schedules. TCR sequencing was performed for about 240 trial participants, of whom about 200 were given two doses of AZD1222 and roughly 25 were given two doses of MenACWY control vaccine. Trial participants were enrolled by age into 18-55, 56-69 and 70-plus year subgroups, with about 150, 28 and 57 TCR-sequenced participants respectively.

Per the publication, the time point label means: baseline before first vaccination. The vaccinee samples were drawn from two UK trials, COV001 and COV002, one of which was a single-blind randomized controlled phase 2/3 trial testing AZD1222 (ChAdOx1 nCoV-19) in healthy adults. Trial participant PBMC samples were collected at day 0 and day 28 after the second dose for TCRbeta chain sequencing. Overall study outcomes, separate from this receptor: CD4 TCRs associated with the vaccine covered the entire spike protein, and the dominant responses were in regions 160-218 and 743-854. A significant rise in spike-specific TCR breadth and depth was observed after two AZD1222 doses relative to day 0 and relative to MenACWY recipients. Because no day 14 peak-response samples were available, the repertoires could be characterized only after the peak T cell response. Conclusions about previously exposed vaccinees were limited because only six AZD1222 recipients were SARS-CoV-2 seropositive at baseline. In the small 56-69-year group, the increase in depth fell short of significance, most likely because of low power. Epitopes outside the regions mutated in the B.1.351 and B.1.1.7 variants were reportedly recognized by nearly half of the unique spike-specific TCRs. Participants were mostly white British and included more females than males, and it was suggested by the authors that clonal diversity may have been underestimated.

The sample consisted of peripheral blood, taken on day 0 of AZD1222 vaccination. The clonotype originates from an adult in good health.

The CDR3 is CATSRLDRGRDTYGYTF. The sequence in DNA is TGTGCCACCTCACGATTGGACAGGGGGCGGGATACCTATGGCTACACCTTC. The sequence is built from TRBV9 and TRBJ1-2; TRBD1 lines up with 11 middle nucleotides. The CDR3 spans 17 residues, from the cysteine through the phenylalanine. Only the CDR3 DNA stays, 51 bases, in frame from base 1. As encoded in the germline V gene, CDR1 is SGDLS while CDR2 is YYNGEE. V is pruned by 9 bases and J by 4 bases, leaving 17 bases of the junction without a gene match. Reference TRBV9 and TRBJ1-2 proteins supply the regions before and after the CDR3; the full variable domain is: DSGVTQTPKHLITATGQRVTLRCSPRSGDLSVYWYQQSLDQGLQFLIQYYNGEERAKGNILERFSAQQFPDLHSELNLSSLELGDSALYFCATSRLDRGRDTYGYTFGSGTRLTVV.